These 23 T cell receptor beta chains came from one sample sequenced in a study of blood T cell repertoires in COVID-19 (dated by TCRdb to about 2020). The method was the immunoSEQ multiplex PCR assay. Not all clones reach the TCRdb copy of this immuneACCESS table, which keeps in-frame sequences only. Checked studies attribute under half of the gap to unresolved V genes and leave the rest unexplained. The sample table holds fewer than 400,000 clones, of which around 83% were seen once. Approximately 3.1% of the sample rests with the top ten. The material sequenced was peripheral blood. These receptors all come from a man aged 30 to 39 with active or convalescent COVID-19.

The rearrangement uses TRBV19 and TRBJ1-1, with TRBD1 identical over 8 bases. Losses at the gene ends were 1 base for V and 11 bases for J; bases not matched to a gene: 6. Germline values: CDR1 LNHDA, CDR2 SQIVND (reference sequence). The CDR3 runs to 13 residues. The CDR3 sequence: CASSIAGQGLAFF. CDR3 nucleotides: TGTGCCAGTAGTATAGCCGGACAGGGTTTGGCTTTCTTT.

This chain links TRBV4-2 with TRBJ2-7; D is possibly TRBD2 (5 bases). Germline loops: CDR1 LGHNA, CDR2 YNFKEQ. The CDR3 runs to 16 residues. With 0 bases removed from V and 9 bases from J, the gap between germline ends came to 21 bases. The DNA for the CDR3 is TGTGCCAGCAGCCAAGATCGGGTTCGGGCGGCTGAGGGGCAGTACTTC. Amino acids: CASSQDRVRAAEGQYF.

The V gene is TRBV28, the J gene TRBJ1-2; 10 bases are a match to TRBD1. CDR1 is MDHEN and CDR2 is SYDVKM in the germline V gene. This CDR3 region has 14 residues. The ends lost 11 bases at V and 2 bases at J; junction bases unmatched: 8. CDR3 in DNA: TGTGCCGCAAGGCGACAGGGGGCCAACTATGGCTACACCTTC. Amino acids: CAARRQGANYGYTF.

J is TRBJ2-2 and V is TRBV10-3, with 9 bases that match TRBD1. This CDR3 has 16 residues. Germline loops: CDR1 ENHRY, CDR2 SYGVKD. V lost 6 bases, J lost 0 bases, and 5 bases stayed unmatched. The chain's CDR3 is CAISTQGASNTGELFF. The CDR3 bases are TGTGCCATCAGCACACAGGGGGCGTCGAACACCGGGGAGCTGTTTTTT.

This clone was seen only a few times. V usage is TRBV6-6 and J usage is TRBJ1-1; no firm D call. V lost 6 bases and J lost 0, with 8 bases in between. The CDR3 length is 13 residues. The germline V gene encodes CDR1 MNHNY and CDR2 SVGAGI (reference sequence). The CDR3 region has the DNA TGTGCCAGCAGCGGGGTTATGAACACTGAAGCTTTCTTT. It codes for CASSGVMNTEAFF.

V usage is TRBV7-3 and J usage is TRBJ1-2, with TRBD1 matching over 10 bases. Losses at the gene ends were 5 bases for V and 8 bases for J; bases not matched to a gene: 8. The CDR3 is 14 residues long. Germline V gives CDR1 SGHTA, CDR2 FQGTGA. The CDR3 loop is CASSPTGGSYGYTF. For the CDR3, the DNA is TGTGCCAGCAGCCCGACAGGGGGCTCATACGGCTACACCTTC. The full variable domain, with the rest looked up from reference TRBV7-3 and TRBJ1-2, is GAGVSQTPSNKVTEKGKYVELRCDPISGHTALYWYRQSLGQGPEFLIYFQGTGAADDSGLPNDRFFAVRPEGSVSTLKIQRTERGDSAVYLCASSPTGGSYGYTFGSGTRLTVV.

V gene TRBV4-2 combines with J gene TRBJ2-3, with 9 bases lining up with TRBD2. J was trimmed by 6 bases and V by 0 bases; bases with no gene match: 13. Germline CDR1 and CDR2: LGHNA and YNFKEQ. The CDR3 contains 18 residues. The CDR3 nucleotides are TGTGCCAGCAGCCAAGATCCCCCGGCTAGCGGGATGGGGGATACGCAGTATTTT. Protein product: CASSQDPPASGMGDTQYF.

V and J are TRBV15 and TRBJ1-2; D possibly corresponds to TRBD1 (5 bases). Between the trimmed V and J ends, which lost 4 bases and 8 bases, there was a span of 14 bases. Germline V gene lookup returns CDR1 LNHNV and CDR2 YYDKDF (reference sequence). The CDR3 contains 13 residues. As DNA, the CDR3 is TGTGCCACCAGCACAGGGCGCCTGGGGGGCTACACCTTC. As protein: CATSTGRLGGYTF.

The CDR3 nucleotides are TGCAGCGTTGCCTTACGGACAGGGCTCCCCTACGAGCAGTACTTC. Its protein is CSVALRTGLPYEQYF. The chain has TRBV29-1 and TRBJ2-7; 8 positions match TRBD1. CDR3 length: 15 amino acids. Germline V CDR1 and CDR2: SQVTM, ANQGSEA. V gave up 4 bases and J gave up 2 bases; unmatched junction bases: 10.

The chain employs TRBV24-1 and TRBJ2-1; 7 bases fit TRBD1. CDR3 size: 11 residues. After removal of 8 bases from V and 10 bases from J, the junction contained 4 bases not matched to a gene. Germline CDR1 is KGHDR and CDR2 is SFDVKD. The CDR3 DNA sequence: TGTGCCACCACGAAGGGGGCCGAGCAGTTCTTC. Translated: CATTKGAEQFF.

The chain uses TRBV5-1 and TRBJ2-2; TRBD1 aligns across 7 bases. After removal of 3 bases from V and 0 bases from J, the junction contained 5 bases not matched to a gene. From germline, CDR1 is SGHRS and CDR2 YFSETQ. This CDR3 has 16 amino acids. The CDR3 sequence: CASSSWDSSNTGELFF. The DNA for the CDR3 is TGCGCCAGCAGCTCGTGGGACAGCTCGAACACCGGGGAGCTGTTTTTT.

The gene calls are TRBV4-1 and TRBJ2-3; 9 nucleotides agree with TRBD2. Germline values: CDR1 MGHRA, CDR2 YSYEKL. Unmatched junction bases numbered 8, after V lost 0 bases and J lost 4 bases. The CDR3 totals 17 residues. This CDR3 reads CASSQDLLAGFADTQYF. The DNA for the CDR3 is TGCGCCAGCAGCCAAGACCTACTAGCGGGCTTTGCAGATACGCAGTATTTT.

In this sample, this clone turned up a few times. The genes are TRBV7-9 and TRBJ1-1; D gene ambiguous. The V end lost 7 bases, the J end lost 3 bases, and 12 bases lay between the germline ends. Germline V lookup: CDR1 SEHNR, CDR2 FQNEAQ (reference sequence). This CDR3 spans 13 amino acids. CDR3 loop: CASNPRIDTEAFF. Written as DNA, the CDR3 is TGTGCCAGCAACCCCAGGATTGACACTGAAGCTTTCTTT.

This clone was picked up one time. This chain links TRBV6-5 with TRBJ2-3; TRBD2 aligns across 9 bases. CDR1 is MNHEY and CDR2 is SVGAGI in the germline V gene. This CDR3 has 14 amino acids. The chain's CDR3 is CAVGAGGPSDTQYF. For the CDR3, the DNA is TGTGCGGTAGGGGCGGGAGGGCCGTCAGATACGCAGTATTTT.

The chain links TRBV4-3 to TRBJ2-3; perhaps TRBD1 as D (5 bases). V dropped 0 bases and J dropped 4 bases, with 14 bases sitting between them. From germline, CDR1 is LGHNA and CDR2 YSLEER. The CDR3 runs 16 residues. In DNA form, the CDR3 reads TGCGCCAGCAGCCAAGAAGTGGGGCGGATACCAGATACGCAGTATTTT. Amino acids: CASSQEVGRIPDTQYF.

The V call is TRBV5-4, the J call TRBJ2-1, with 9 bases fitting TRBD1. V was clipped by 2 bases and J by 7 bases; unmatched bases: 4. CDR1 SGHNT and CDR2 YYREEE come from the germline V gene (reference sequence). CDR3 size: 14 residues. The CDR3 loop is CASSLRTGVNEQFF. For the CDR3, the DNA is TGTGCCAGCAGCTTAAGGACAGGGGTTAATGAGCAGTTCTTC.

Details on this clone: The junction does not match germline at one end; this may be a read error. The rearrangement uses TRBV5-1 and TRBJ2-5; D possibly corresponds to TRBD1 (6 bases). The CDR3 sequence is 13 residues long. Germline lookup yields CDR1 SGHRS and CDR2 YFSETQ. CDR3 DNA sequence: TGCGCCAGCAGCGGGGGACACAGAGAGGCCCAGTACTTC. As protein: CASSGGHREAQYF.

The gene calls are TRBV5-1 and TRBJ2-1, with a possible D match to TRBD1 (5 bases). CDR1 SGHRS and CDR2 YFSETQ come from the germline V gene. This CDR3 spans 15 amino acids. V was shortened by 4 bases and J by 3 bases, with 14 bases between the two germline ends. The chain's CDR3 is CASSLEDKIYNEQFF. The CDR3 DNA follows: TGCGCCAGCAGCCTAGAGGACAAGATCTACAATGAGCAGTTCTTC.

The J gene is TRBJ2-7, the V gene TRBV19; TRBD1 is a possible D gene (5 bases). Germline-derived CDR1 and CDR2 are LNHDA and SQIVND (reference sequence). The CDR3 has 14 residues. With 3 bases removed from V and 1 base from J, the gap between germline ends came to 10 bases. CDR3 loop: CASSIGAGSYEQYF. For the CDR3, the DNA is TGTGCCAGTAGTATCGGAGCAGGGTCCTACGAGCAGTACTTC.

In DNA form, the CDR3 reads TGTGCCAGCAGTTACTCCGTCGCGCGAAACCCCTACGAGCAGTACTTC. This sequence encodes CASSYSVARNPYEQYF. The gene calls are TRBV6-2 or TRBV6-3 and TRBJ2-7; D gene unclear. V lost 0 bases and J lost 2, with 14 bases in between. The CDR3 length is 16 residues. The germline gives CDR1 MNHEY, CDR2 SVGEGT.

This chain's CDR3 is CASSQKAGRRQFF. CDR3 nucleotides: TGTGCCAGCAGTCAGAAGGCGGGGCGGCGACAGTTCTTC. The genes are TRBV12-3 or TRBV12-4 and TRBJ2-1; tentatively, D is TRBD2 (6 bases). The CDR3 has 13 residues. Trimming pared 5 bases from V and 13 bases from J, leaving 18 bases between.

The CDR3 DNA is TGTGCCAGCAGTTTCGATCAGGGGGCCGGCTACACCTTC. Protein sequence: CASSFDQGAGYTF. The rearrangement links TRBV12-3 or TRBV12-4 to TRBJ1-2; 8 bases fit TRBD1. CDR3 length: 13 residues. The V gene end was trimmed by 3 bases and the J gene end by 8 bases; junction bases not matched to a gene: 5.

The rearrangement uses TRBV4-1 and TRBJ1-2; D gene uncertain. V was clipped by 5 bases and J by 8 bases, with 21 bases between them. Germline lookup yields CDR1 MGHRA and CDR2 YSYEKL. This CDR3 spans 15 amino acids. The CDR3 here is CASSAKVAVVFGYTF. The CDR3 nucleotides read TGCGCCAGCAGCGCTAAGGTCGCGGTCGTTTTCGGCTACACCTTC.